A selection of T cell receptor beta chains follows, all from one sample in a study of CD8 T cells in ankylosing spondylitis. TCRdb processed the 5' RACE reads anew with MiXCR; each CDR3 protein has one entry. Of around 130,000 distinct CDR3 sequences detected, about 6.5% appear once; the ten largest clones hold 12%. The sample comprised blood, either unsorted or a sorted T cell fraction (not recorded which). Source of these receptors: a male donor with ankylosing spondylitis or in good health (not recorded which). Each CDR3 is given with its conserved first and last residue. The order of the fields is V gene, J gene, D gene, clone size, CDR3 DNA, CDR3 protein. The D gene is left open where the match is weak. Not all rows give a size; the values are once, few, many and, for expanded clones, a class.

V: TRBV12-3/TRBV12-4
J: TRBJ2-7
D: TRBD2
size: NA
DNA: TGTGCCAGCAGTTATAGCGGGAGCTCCTACGAGCAGTACTTC
CDR3: CASSYSGSSYEQYF

V: TRBV27
J: TRBJ1-3
D: NA
size: many
DNA: TGTGCCAGCAGTCCAAAACCCCGGCTCGGGGGAAACACCATATATTTT
CDR3: CASSPKPRLGGNTIYF

V: TRBV20-1
J: TRBJ2-5
D: NA
size: few
DNA: TGCTGTGCTAGTCCTCGAGGGGCAGGGGCTTACCAAGAGACCCAGTACTTC
CDR3: CCASPRGAGAYQETQYF

V: TRBV7-2
J: TRBJ1-5
D: NA
size: many
DNA: TGTGCCAGCAGCCTCGGATCTATTAGCAATCAGCCCCAGCATTTT
CDR3: CASSLGSISNQPQHF

V: TRBV29-1
J: TRBJ2-7
D: TRBD2
size: many
DNA: TGCAGCGTTTCGGGGACTAGCGGGCCTACCTACGAGCAGTACTTC
CDR3: CSVSGTSGPTYEQYF

V: TRBV10-3
J: TRBJ2-7
D: TRBD1
size: many
DNA: TGTGCCATCAGTGAGGGGACAGCCGCTTCTTACGAGCAGTACTTC
CDR3: CAISEGTAASYEQYF

V: TRBV27
J: TRBJ2-3
D: TRBD1
size: many
DNA: TGTGCCAGCAGCCTGACAGGGGAAGGCACAGATACGCAGTATTTT
CDR3: CASSLTGEGTDTQYF

V: TRBV20-1
J: TRBJ1-4
D: TRBD1
size: many
DNA: TGCAGTGCTAGACCATTTGGGACAGGGGCCCAGAGAGAAAAACTGTTTTTT
CDR3: CSARPFGTGAQREKLFF

V: TRBV28
J: TRBJ2-4
D: NA
size: many
DNA: TGTGCCAGCAGTTTAATTGGAGGCACCAAAAACATTCAGTACTTC
CDR3: CASSLIGGTKNIQYF

V: TRBV7-2
J: TRBJ2-3
D: TRBD2
size: many
DNA: TGTGCCAGCAGCTTCCCAGCTAGCGGAACTAGCACAGATACGCAGTATTTT
CDR3: CASSFPASGTSTDTQYF

V: TRBV12-3/TRBV12-4
J: TRBJ2-4
D: TRBD1
size: many
DNA: TGTGCCAGCAGTCCCGGGACAGCAGAGCACAAAAACATTCAGTACTTC
CDR3: CASSPGTAEHKNIQYF

V: TRBV29-1
J: TRBJ2-5
D: NA
size: many
DNA: TGCAGCGTTGAATGGTTGGTCGGGTCCTACAATAAAGAGACCCAGTACTTC
CDR3: CSVEWLVGSYNKETQYF

V: TRBV25-1
J: TRBJ2-7
D: NA
size: many
DNA: TGTGCCAGCAGTGGGGACGGGATCTACGAGCAGTACTTC
CDR3: CASSGDGIYEQYF

V: TRBV3-1
J: TRBJ1-2
D: NA
size: many
DNA: TGTGCCAGCAGGGATGACAGGTGGTCTCACTATGGCTACACCTTC
CDR3: CASRDDRWSHYGYTF

V: TRBV20-1
J: TRBJ2-3
D: NA
size: many
DNA: TGCAGTGCTATGGATCCGGGAAGGACAGATACGCAGTATTTT
CDR3: CSAMDPGRTDTQYF

V: TRBV12-3/TRBV12-4
J: TRBJ2-1
D: NA
size: many
DNA: TGTGCCAGCAGTTTATTTGACATAGGGACCCACAATGAGCAGTTCTTC
CDR3: CASSLFDIGTHNEQFF

V: TRBV12-3/TRBV12-4
J: TRBJ1-1
D: NA
size: many
DNA: TGTGCCAGCAGTCCGGATGCCTGGGGAATCGAAGCTTTCTTT
CDR3: CASSPDAWGIEAFF

V: TRBV19
J: TRBJ2-2
D: NA
size: many
DNA: TGTGCCAGTAGCCCGAGGGGCGTCACCGGGGAGCTGTTTTTT
CDR3: CASSPRGVTGELFF

V: TRBV7-2
J: TRBJ2-2
D: TRBD2
size: many
DNA: TGTGCCAGCAGCTTGGTCGGCGGGAGGCAGAACACCGGGGAGCTGTTTTTT
CDR3: CASSLVGGRQNTGELFF

V: TRBV20-1
J: TRBJ2-1
D: TRBD2
size: many
DNA: TGCAGTGCTAGACGGCTAGCGGGAGGCCATGAGCAGTTCTTC
CDR3: CSARRLAGGHEQFF